This T cell receptor beta chain is from a study of blood T cells in healthy people across ages. Whole-study findings and limits: Both higher diversity and more naive CD4+ cells marked long-lived donors when set against aged donors.

The CDR3 has 15 amino acids. CDR1 SGHTA and CDR2 FQGNSA come from the germline V gene. Trimming cost V 1 base and J 2 bases; bases outside gene matches: 3. Primed by a sample-barcoded 5' primer and a J-beta primer mix, a second PCR proceeded for 7 to 11 cycles. All samples gave at least 2.5 million CDR3-containing paired-end reads. TCRdb ran MiXCR on the 5' RACE reads and lists one entry per CDR3 protein. Here the sample spans 780,000 or so distinct CDR3 sequences, just over 55% being singletons. This clonotype was recorded once. Its specificity is not known. The origin of this receptor is a man in his forties in good health. Sequenced material: blood. The chain employs TRBV7-2 and TRBJ2-7, with 9 bases lining up with TRBD1. The CDR3 DNA reads TGTGCCAGCAGCTTAGGAGGGGACAGGGCCTACGAGCAGTACTTC. It yields the protein CASSLGGDRAYEQYF.